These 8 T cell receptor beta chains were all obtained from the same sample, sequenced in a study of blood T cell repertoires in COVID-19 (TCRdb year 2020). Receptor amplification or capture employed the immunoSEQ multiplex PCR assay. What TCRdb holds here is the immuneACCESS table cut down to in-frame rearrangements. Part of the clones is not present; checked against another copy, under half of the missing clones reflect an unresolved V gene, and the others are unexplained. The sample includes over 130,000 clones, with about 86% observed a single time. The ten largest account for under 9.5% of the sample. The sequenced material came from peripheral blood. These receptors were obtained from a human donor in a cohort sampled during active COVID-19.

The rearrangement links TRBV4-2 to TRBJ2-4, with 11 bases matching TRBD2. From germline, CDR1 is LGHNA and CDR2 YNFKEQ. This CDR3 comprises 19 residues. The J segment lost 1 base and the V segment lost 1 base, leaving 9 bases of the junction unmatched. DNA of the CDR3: TGTGCCAGCAGCCAAGTTATTAGCGGGGGGGCTATGGCCAAAAACATTCAGTACTTC. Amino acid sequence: CASSQVISGGAMAKNIQYF.

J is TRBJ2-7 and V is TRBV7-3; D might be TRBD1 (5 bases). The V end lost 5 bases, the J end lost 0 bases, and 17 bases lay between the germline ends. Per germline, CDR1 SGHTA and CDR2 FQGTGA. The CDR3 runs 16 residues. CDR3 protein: CASSPNLHRISYEQYF. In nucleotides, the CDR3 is TGTGCCAGCAGCCCCAATCTCCACAGGATCTCCTACGAGCAGTACTTC.

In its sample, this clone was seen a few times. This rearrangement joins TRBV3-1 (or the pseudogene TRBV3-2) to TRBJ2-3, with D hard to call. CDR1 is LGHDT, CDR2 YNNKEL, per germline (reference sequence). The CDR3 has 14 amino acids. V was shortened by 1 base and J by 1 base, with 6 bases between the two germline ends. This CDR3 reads CASSQVVGTDTQYF. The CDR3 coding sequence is TGTGCCAGCAGCCAAGTAGTGGGCACAGATACGCAGTATTTT.

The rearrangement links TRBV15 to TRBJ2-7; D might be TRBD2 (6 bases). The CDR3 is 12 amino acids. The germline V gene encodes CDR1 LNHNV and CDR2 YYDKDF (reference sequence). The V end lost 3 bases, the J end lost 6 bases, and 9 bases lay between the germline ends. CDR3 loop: CATSSRGTEQYF. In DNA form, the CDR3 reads TGTGCCACCAGCAGTCGGGGGACCGAGCAGTACTTC.

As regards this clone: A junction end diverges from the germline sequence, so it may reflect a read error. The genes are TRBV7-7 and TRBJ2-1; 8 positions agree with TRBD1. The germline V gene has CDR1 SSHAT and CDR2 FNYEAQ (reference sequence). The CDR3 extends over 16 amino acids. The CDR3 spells CASSPRTGQGADEQFF. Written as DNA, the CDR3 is TGTGCTAGCAGCCCTAGGACAGGGCAGGGTGCGGATGAGCAGTTCTTC.

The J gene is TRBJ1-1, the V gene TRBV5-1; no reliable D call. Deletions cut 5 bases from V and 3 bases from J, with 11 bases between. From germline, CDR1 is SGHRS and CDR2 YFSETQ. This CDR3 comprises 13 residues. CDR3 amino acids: CASREYPDTEAFF. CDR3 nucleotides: TGCGCCAGCAGGGAGTACCCGGACACTGAAGCTTTCTTT.

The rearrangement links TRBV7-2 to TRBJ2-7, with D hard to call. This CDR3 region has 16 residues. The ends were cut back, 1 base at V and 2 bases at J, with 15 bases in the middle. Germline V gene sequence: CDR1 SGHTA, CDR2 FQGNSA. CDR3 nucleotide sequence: TGTGCCAGCAGCTTAGTCCCAGTCTTGCTGGCCTACGAGCAGTACTTC. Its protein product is CASSLVPVLLAYEQYF. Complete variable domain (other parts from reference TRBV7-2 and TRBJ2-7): GAGVSQSPSNKVTEKGKDVELRCDPISGHTALYWYRQSLGQGLEFLIYFQGNSAPDKSGLPSDRFSAERTGGSVSTLTIQRTQQEDSAVYLCASSLVPVLLAYEQYFGPGTRLTVT.

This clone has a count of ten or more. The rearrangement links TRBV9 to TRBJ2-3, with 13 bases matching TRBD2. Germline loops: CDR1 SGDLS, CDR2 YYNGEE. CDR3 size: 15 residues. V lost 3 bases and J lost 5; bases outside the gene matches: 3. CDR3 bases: TGTGCCAGCAGCGCGCGGACTAGCGGGGGAGATACGCAGTATTTT. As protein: CASSARTSGGDTQYF. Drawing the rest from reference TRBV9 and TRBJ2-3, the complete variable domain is DSGVTQTPKHLITATGQRVTLRCSPRSGDLSVYWYQQSLDQGLQFLIQYYNGEERAKGNILERFSAQQFPDLHSELNLSSLELGDSALYFCASSARTSGGDTQYFGPGTRLTVL.